What follows describes a single T cell receptor beta chain. As yet, its antigen is unknown. These data are taken from a study of shared clonotypes between healthy human individuals. Study overall: Donors, aged 18 to 49, were a couple of women and three men. Whole-study findings and limits: Limited genetic and exposure-history diversity came from having few donors. A handful of donors showed sharing of around 5% of naive CD4 clonotypes.

Naivety among CD8 cells was defined by CD45RO negativity and positive CCR7 selection, thereby excluding terminally differentiated effector memory CD45RA+ cells. The donors, healthy adults who were HIV-negative, had experienced no recent acute infections or vaccinations. The protocol was immunoSEQ multiplex PCR, while the TCRdb copy is restricted to in-frame clones and leaves out a portion. This sample carries over 2 million clones, 85% to 95% of them seen once, and the ten largest clones take approximately 1.2%. Input material: naive CD8+ T cells sorted from blood. The clonotype comes from a man aged 18-30 years in good health.

The CDR3 nucleotides read TGTGCCAGCAGTTACTCGAGACTAGCGGGACCCTACGAGCAGTACTTC. Translation gives CASSYSRLAGPYEQYF. V usage is TRBV6-5 and J usage is TRBJ2-7; 11 bases match TRBD2. V lost 0 bases, J lost 2 bases, and 3 bases stayed unmatched. CDR1 MNHEY and CDR2 SVGAGI come from the germline V gene. This CDR3 spans 16 amino acids.